This entry concerns a single T cell receptor (beta chain). Its antigen remains unknown. This specimen belongs to a study of T cells in Graves' hyperthyroidism and ophthalmopathy. About the research overall: Before treatment of any kind, peripheral blood was taken at initial diagnosis.

It was uncontrolled infection, other autoimmune disease, pregnancy or lactation that excluded patients. The V gene's germline CDR1 is LGHDT and CDR2 YNNKEL (reference sequence). The CDR3 length is 15 residues. V shed 4 bases and J 7 bases; nucleotides not matched to a gene: 9. Study conclusions and caveats: Ophthalmopathy, which appeared later, was predicted by the model a median approximately 6 months before onset.

Template material for amplifying TCR beta CDR3 regions consisted of RNA transcripts. An initial round of RT-PCR targeting the TCR CDR3 relied on the HTBI primer set. MiXCR, run by TCRdb on the multiplex PCR reads, gives a single entry per CDR3 protein. The table lists 700,000 or so distinct CDR3 sequences, about 15% of them singletons. Material for sequencing was blood. This chain connects TRBV3-1 to TRBJ2-7, with 11 positions matching TRBD2. The sequence was obtained from a man between 18 and 29 years old with Graves' hyperthyroidism. CDR3 sequence (DNA): TGTGCCAGCAGCCTCATAGCGGGAGGGCCGTCAGAGCAGTACTTC. Encoded protein: CASSLIAGGPSEQYF.